The entry that follows covers one TCR beta chain sequence. No cognate antigen has been identified for it. No base quality information exists; no much larger clone differs at one position. The sample is drawn from a study of a mutant IDH1 vaccine in newly diagnosed glioma (dated by TCRdb to the early 2020s). For the study in its entirety: Of the 32 treated patients, about 62% were male and 37.5% were female, and the mean age was approximately 37 years. For exploratory analyses, longitudinal TCRB deep sequencing was carried out in roughly 23 treated patients wherever samples were available. Peripheral blood samples were drawn at six visits, namely V03 (baseline), V05, V07, V10, V12 and V13. Prior to enrollment, standard therapy consisting of radiotherapy alone, temozolomide alone, or radiochemotherapy with temozolomide had been administered to patients, with the combination being received by most patients.

Read against the paper, the sample's time point label means: baseline, week 1 (first vaccination visit). The sample's treatment or condition label is to be understood as: pre-vaccination baseline after standard-of-care therapy. Donors had newly diagnosed WHO grade 3 or 4 IDH1-mutant astrocytomas with loss of nuclear ATRX. The samples were drawn from NOA16, a multicentre, single-arm, open-label phase I trial in Germany that tested a mutant IDH1 peptide vaccine in humans for the first time. Blood drawn at visit V03 was used as the baseline sample for immunogenicity testing. Genomic DNA for TCRB sequencing was extracted from EDTA blood using the DNeasy Blood and Tissue Kit. General findings and caveats noted by the study authors: Pseudoprogression seemed to be unrelated to changes in the top peripheral T cell clonotypes found by TCRB sequencing. It was noted by the authors that analyses of patient blood samples could not be reproduced owing to sample limitations. Across multiple MHC alleles, vaccine-induced immune responses were seen in more than 90% of patients. Selection of PBMC samples for TCRB deep sequencing was based on availability.

The CDR3 covers 13 residues, taking in both the cysteine and the phenylalanine. The read is trimmed to its CDR3 DNA, 39 bases read in frame from base 1. As encoded in the germline V gene, CDR1 is SGHTA while CDR2 is FQGNSA. V and J are truncated by 4 bases and 6 bases respectively, leaving an intervening sequence of 12 bases. The method behind the library was the immunoSEQ multiplex PCR assay. Rearranged TCR beta chain sequences were amplified using the hsTCRB Kit according to the manufacturer's protocol. Sequencing of TCRB libraries was carried out on an Illumina MiSeq. Per the source publication's procedure: Demultiplexing, trimming and gene mapping were performed with the kit vendor's proprietary platform. TCRdb stores this immuneACCESS table with in-frame sequences only. Part of the clones is absent; in the studies checked, under half of the shortfall reflects unresolved V genes, and no reason is known for the rest. V and J calls and clone size come straight from that table; D and trimming were deduced from the DNA. Recorded for this sample are about 59,000 clones; 91% of them occurred a single time. The ten largest clonotypes hold 2.5% to 3% of the sample.

Rearrangement joined TRBV7-2 to TRBJ2-5, with no reliable assignment of the D segment. The sample consisted of PBMCs, taken from a glioma patient treated with radiotherapy, temozolomide or both. This sequence originates from a man aged 50-59 years with glioma. In nucleotide form, the sequence is TGTGCCAGCAGCTCGCGCTCACTCCAGACCCAGTACTTC. It encodes CASSSRSLQTQYF.